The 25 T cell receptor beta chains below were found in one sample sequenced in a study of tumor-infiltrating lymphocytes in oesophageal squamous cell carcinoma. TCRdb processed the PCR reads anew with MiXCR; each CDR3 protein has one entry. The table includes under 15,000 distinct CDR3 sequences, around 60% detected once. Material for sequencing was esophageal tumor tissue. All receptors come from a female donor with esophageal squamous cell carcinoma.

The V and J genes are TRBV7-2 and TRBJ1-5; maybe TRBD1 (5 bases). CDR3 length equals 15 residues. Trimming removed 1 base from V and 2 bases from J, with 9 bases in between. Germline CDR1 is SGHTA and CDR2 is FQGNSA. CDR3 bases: TGTGCCAGCAGCTTAGTAGGGGAGGGCAATCAGCCCCAGCATTTT. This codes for CASSLVGEGNQPQHF.

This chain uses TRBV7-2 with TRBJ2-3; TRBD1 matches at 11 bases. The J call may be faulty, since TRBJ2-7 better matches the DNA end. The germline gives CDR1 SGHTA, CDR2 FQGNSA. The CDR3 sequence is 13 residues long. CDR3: CASSQDRGREQYF. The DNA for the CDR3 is TGTGCCAGCAGCCAGGACAGGGGGCGCGAGCAGTACTTC.

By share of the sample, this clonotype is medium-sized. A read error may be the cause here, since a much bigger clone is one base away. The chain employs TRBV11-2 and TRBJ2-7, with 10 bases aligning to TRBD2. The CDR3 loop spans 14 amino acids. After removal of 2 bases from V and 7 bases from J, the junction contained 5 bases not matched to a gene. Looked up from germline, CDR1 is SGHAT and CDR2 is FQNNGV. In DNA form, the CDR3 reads TGTGCCAGCAGCTTAAGAGCGGGAGGGAATGAGCAGTACTTC. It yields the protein CASSLRAGGNEQYF.

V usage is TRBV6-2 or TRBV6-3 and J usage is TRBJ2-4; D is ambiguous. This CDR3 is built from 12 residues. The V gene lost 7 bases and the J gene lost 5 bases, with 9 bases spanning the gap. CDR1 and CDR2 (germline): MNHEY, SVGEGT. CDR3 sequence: CASISVQNIQYF. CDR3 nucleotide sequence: TGTGCCAGCATATCAGTCCAAAACATTCAGTACTTC.

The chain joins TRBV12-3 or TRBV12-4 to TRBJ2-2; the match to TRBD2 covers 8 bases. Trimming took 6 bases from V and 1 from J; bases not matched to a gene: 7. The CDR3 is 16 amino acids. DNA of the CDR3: TGTGCCAGCAGCCTCGGGCTAGCGGGGAACACCGGGGAGCTGTTTTTT. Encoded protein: CASSLGLAGNTGELFF.

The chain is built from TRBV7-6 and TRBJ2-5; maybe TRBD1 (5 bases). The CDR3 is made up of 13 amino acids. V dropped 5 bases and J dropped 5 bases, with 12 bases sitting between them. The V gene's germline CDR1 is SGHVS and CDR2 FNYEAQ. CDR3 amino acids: CASSQGRKETQYF. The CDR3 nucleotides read TGTGCCAGCAGCCAGGGAAGGAAGGAGACCCAGTACTTC.

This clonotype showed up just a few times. The CDR3: CASSLASGRSYNEQFF. The CDR3 DNA reads TGTGCCAGCAGCTTAGCGAGCGGGAGATCCTACAATGAGCAGTTCTTC. This chain connects TRBV7-8 to TRBJ2-1; 8 positions match TRBD2. This CDR3 has 16 residues. Per germline, CDR1 SGHVS and CDR2 FQNEAQ. V lost 0 bases to trimming and J lost 1 base; unmatched junction nucleotides: 2.

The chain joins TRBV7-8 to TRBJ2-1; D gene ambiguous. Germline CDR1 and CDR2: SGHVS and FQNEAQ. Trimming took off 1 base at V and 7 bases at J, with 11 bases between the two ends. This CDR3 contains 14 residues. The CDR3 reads CASSLGYVGNEQFF. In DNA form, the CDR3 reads TGTGCCAGCAGCTTAGGCTACGTGGGGAATGAGCAGTTCTTC. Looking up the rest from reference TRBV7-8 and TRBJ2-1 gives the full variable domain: GAGVSQSPRYKVAKRGQDVALRCDPISGHVSLFWYQQALGQGPEFLTYFQNEAQLDKSGLPSDRFFAERPEGSVSTLKIQRTQQEDSAVYLCASSLGYVGNEQFFGPGTRLTVL.

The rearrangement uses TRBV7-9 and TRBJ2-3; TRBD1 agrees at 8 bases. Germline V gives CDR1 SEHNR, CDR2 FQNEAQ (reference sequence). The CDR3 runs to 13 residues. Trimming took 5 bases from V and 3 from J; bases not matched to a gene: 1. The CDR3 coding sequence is TGTGCCAGCAGCGGACAGGGTACAGATACGCAGTATTTT. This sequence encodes CASSGQGTDTQYF.

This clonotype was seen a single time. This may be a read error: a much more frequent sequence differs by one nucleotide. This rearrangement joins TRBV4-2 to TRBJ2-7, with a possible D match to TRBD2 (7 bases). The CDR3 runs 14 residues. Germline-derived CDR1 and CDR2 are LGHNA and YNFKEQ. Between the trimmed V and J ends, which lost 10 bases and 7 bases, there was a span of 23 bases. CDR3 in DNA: TGTGCCAACAGTCGAGGGGGGGAGTCCAGAGAGCAGTACTTC. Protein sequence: CANSRGGESREQYF.

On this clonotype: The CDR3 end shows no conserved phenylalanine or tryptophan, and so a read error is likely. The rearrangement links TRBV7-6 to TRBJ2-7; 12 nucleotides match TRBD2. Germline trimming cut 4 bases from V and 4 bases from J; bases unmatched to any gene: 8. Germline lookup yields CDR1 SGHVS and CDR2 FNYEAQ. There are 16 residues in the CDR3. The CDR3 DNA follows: TGTGCCAGCAGCTCCTGTCGGACTAGCGGGGTTTACGAGCAGTACTCC. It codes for CASSSCRTSGVYEQYS.

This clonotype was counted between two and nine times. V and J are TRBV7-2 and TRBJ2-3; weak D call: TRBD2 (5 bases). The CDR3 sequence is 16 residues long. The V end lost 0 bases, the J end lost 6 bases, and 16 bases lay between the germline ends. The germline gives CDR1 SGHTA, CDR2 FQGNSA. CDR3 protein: CASSLALSFGEDTQYF. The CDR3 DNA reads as TGTGCCAGCAGCTTAGCGCTAAGCTTCGGGGAGGATACGCAGTATTTT.

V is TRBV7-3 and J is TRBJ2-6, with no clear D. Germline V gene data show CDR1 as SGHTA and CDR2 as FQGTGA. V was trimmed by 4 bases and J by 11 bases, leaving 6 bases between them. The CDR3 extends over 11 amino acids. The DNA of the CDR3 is TGTGCCAGCAGCTCCCAAGACGTCCTGACTTTC. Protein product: CASSSQDVLTF.

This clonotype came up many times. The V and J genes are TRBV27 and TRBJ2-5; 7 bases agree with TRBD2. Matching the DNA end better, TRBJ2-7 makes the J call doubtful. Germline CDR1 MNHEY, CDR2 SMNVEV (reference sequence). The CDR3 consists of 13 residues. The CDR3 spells CATKREVFDEQYF. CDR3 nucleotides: TGTGCTACAAAGCGGGAAGTCTTCGACGAGCAGTACTTC.

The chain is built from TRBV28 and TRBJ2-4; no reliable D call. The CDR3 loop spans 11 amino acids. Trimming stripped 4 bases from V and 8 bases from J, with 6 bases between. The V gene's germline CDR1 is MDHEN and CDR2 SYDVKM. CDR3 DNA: TGTGCCAGCAGTTATAAGCACATTCAGTACTTC. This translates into CASSYKHIQYF.

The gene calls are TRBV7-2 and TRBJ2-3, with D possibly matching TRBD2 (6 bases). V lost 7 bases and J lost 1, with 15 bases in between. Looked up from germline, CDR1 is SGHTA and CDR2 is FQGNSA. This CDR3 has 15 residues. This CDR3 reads CASTGRRGRTDTQYF. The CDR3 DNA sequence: TGTGCCAGCACAGGCAGGCGGGGTCGCACAGATACGCAGTATTTT.

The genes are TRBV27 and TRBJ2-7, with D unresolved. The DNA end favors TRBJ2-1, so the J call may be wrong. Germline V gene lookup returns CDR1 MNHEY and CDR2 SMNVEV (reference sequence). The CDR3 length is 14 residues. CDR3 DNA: TGTGCCAGCAGCTCGGGTGGATCCTACAATGAGCAGTTCTTC. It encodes CASSSGGSYNEQFF.

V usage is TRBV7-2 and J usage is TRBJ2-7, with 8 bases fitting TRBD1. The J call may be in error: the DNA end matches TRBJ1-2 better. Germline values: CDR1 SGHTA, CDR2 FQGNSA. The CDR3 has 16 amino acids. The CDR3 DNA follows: TGTGCCAGCAGCTCAGCTCAGGGGGCTTCTGACTATGGCTACACCTTC. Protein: CASSSAQGASDYGYTF.

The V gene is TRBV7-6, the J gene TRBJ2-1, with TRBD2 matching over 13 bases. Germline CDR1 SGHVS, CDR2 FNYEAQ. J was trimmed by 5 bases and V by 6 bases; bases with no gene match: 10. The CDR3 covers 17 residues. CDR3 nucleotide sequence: TGTGCCAGCAGTCGCAGCGAACTAGCGGGAGGGCACAATGAGCAGTTCTTC. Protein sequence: CASSRSELAGGHNEQFF.

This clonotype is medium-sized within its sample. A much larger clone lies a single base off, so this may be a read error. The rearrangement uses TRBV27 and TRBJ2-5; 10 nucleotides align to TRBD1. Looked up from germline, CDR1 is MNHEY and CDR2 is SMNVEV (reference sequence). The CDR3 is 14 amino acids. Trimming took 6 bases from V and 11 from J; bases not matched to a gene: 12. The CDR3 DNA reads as TGTGCCAGCAGAAGTGGGACAGGGGTGAATGAGCAGTACTTC. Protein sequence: CASRSGTGVNEQYF.

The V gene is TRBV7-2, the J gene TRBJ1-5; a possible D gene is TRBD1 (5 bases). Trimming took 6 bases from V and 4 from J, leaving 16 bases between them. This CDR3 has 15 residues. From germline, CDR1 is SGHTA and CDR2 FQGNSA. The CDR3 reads CASSKGPGGNQPQHF. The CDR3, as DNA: TGTGCCAGCAGTAAGGGACCAGGAGGTAATCAGCCCCAGCATTTT.

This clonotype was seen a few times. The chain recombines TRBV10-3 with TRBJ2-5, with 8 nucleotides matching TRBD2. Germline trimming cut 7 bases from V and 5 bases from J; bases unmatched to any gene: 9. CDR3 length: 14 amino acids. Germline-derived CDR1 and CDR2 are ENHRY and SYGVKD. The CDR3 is CAITEGLGGETQYF. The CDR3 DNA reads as TGTGCCATCACCGAGGGACTAGGTGGGGAGACCCAGTACTTC.

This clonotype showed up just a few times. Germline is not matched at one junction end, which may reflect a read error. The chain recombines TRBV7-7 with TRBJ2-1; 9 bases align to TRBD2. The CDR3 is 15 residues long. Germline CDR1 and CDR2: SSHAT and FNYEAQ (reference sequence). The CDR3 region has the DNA TGTGCTAGCAGCTTATTTAGCGGGAGTTACAATGAGCAGTTCTTC. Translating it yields CASSLFSGSYNEQFF.

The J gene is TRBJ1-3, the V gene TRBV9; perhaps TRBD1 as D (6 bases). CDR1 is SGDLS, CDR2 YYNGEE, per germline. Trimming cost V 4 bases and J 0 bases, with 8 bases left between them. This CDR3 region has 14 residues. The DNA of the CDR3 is TGTGCCAGCAGCAGGGGGGACTCTGGAAACACCATATATTTT. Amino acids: CASSRGDSGNTIYF.

This CDR3 reads CASSSQHTNSGRNIQYF. CDR3 bases: TGTGCCAGCAGCTCCCAACATACCAACTCAGGTCGCAACATTCAGTACTTC. The chain is built from TRBV7-2 and TRBJ2-4; D is unclear. Germline V lookup: CDR1 SGHTA, CDR2 FQGNSA. V was cut by 4 bases and J by 7 bases, with 23 bases left in between. The CDR3 is 17 amino acids.